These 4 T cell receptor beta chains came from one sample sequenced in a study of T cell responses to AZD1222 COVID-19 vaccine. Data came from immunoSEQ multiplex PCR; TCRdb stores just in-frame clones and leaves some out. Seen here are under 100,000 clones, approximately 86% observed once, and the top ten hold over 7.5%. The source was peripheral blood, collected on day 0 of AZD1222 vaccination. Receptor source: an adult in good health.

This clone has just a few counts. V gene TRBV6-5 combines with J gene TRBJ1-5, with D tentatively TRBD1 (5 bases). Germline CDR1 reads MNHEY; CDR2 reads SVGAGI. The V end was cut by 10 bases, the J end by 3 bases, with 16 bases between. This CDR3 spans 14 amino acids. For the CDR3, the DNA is TGTGCCACCACACTCCAGGGACTCAATCAGCCCCAGCATTTT. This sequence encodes CATTLQGLNQPQHF.

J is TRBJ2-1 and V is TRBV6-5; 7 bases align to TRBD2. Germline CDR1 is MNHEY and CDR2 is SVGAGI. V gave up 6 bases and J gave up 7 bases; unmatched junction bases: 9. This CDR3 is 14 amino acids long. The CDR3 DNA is TGTGCCAGCAGGGAGCGGGACCGAACGAATGAGCAGTTCTTC. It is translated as CASRERDRTNEQFF.

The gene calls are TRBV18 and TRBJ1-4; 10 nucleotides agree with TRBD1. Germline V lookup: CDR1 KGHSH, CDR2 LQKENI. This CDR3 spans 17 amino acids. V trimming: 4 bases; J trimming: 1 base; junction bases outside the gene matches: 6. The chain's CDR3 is CASSLGGQGVTNEKLFF. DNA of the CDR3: TGTGCCAGCTCACTCGGAGGACAGGGGGTAACTAATGAAAAACTGTTTTTT.

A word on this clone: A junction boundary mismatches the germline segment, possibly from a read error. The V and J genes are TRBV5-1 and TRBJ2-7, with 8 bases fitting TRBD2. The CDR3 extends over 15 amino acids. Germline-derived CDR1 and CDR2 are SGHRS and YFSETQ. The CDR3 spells CASSLVIAGNDEQYF. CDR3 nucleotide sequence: TGCGCCAGTAGCTTGGTGATAGCGGGGAACGACGAGCAGTACTTC.